One and the same sample provided the 27 T cell receptor beta chains below, sequenced in a study of control samples from healthy donors and cancer patients (dated by TCRdb to 2018 to 2021). Library preparation employed the immunoSEQ multiplex PCR assay. TCRdb carries this immuneACCESS record with in-frame sequences only. Its versions omit some clonotypes, under half of them owing to an unresolved V gene in the studies checked, with the rest unexplained. The sample data list about 49,000 clones, and 86% of these were observed just once. Approximately 3% of the sample comes from the top ten. Sample: PBMCs. The source of these receptors is a woman in her forties or fifties with lung cancer.

The V gene is TRBV6-5, the J gene TRBJ2-5, with D perhaps assigned TRBD1 or TRBD2 (5 bases each). CDR3 size: 13 residues. The V gene's germline CDR1 is MNHEY and CDR2 SVGAGI. Trimming shortened V by 10 bases and J by 2 bases, and 14 bases separated the two germline ends. CDR3 in amino acids: CAIRDQGQETQYF. CDR3 DNA: TGTGCCATCCGGGATCAGGGACAAGAGACCCAGTACTTC.

The CDR3 DNA reads as TGTGCCAGCAGCACCAGGGCCTACGAGCAGTACTTC. Amino acid sequence: CASSTRAYEQYF. The chain is built from TRBV7-9 and TRBJ2-7; possibly TRBD1 for D (5 bases). Germline values: CDR1 SEHNR, CDR2 FQNEAQ (reference sequence). The CDR3 spans 12 residues. V was pared by 5 bases and J by 2 bases, with 7 bases between.

This rearrangement joins TRBV14 to TRBJ1-2; no firm D call. The CDR3 has 12 residues. The V end lost 1 base, the J end lost 13 bases, and 13 bases lay between the germline ends. Germline loops: CDR1 SGHDN, CDR2 FVKESK. CDR3 sequence reads: CASSQGNLGFTF. The CDR3 DNA reads as TGTGCCAGCAGCCAAGGAAACTTAGGGTTCACCTTC.

The rearrangement links TRBV11-2 to TRBJ2-1; weak D call: TRBD1 (5 bases). V lost 5 bases to trimming and J lost 8 bases, with 16 bases between them. The CDR3 extends over 14 amino acids. CDR1 is SGHAT and CDR2 is FQNNGV in the germline V gene. Here the CDR3 reads CASSPRVVNDEQFF. The CDR3 DNA reads TGTGCCAGCAGCCCCAGGGTCGTGAACGATGAGCAGTTCTTC.

The CDR3: CASSLIRGPGEQYF. The CDR3 DNA sequence: TGCGCCAGCAGCTTGATAAGGGGGCCGGGCGAGCAGTACTTC. The V call is TRBV5-1, the J call TRBJ2-7, with 7 bases matching TRBD1. Germline V gene sequence: CDR1 SGHRS, CDR2 YFSETQ. This CDR3 is 14 amino acids long. V trimming: 1 base; J trimming: 6 bases; junction bases outside the gene matches: 7.

This clone has a single count. V and J are TRBV11-2 and TRBJ2-5, with 9 bases matching TRBD1. V lost 6 bases to trimming and J lost 7 bases; unmatched junction nucleotides: 12. CDR3 length: 15 residues. From germline, CDR1 is SGHAT and CDR2 FQNNGV. For the CDR3, the DNA is TGTGCCAGCAGTCAACAGGGGGCCAGTGTTTGGACCCAGTACTTC. Protein sequence: CASSQQGASVWTQYF.

This chain connects TRBV5-1 to TRBJ2-1, with a tentative D call TRBD1 (6 bases). The length of the CDR3 is 15 residues. V was pared by 0 bases and J by 5 bases, with 12 bases between. The germline V gene encodes CDR1 SGHRS and CDR2 YFSETQ. Here the CDR3 reads CASSLAAGANNEQFF. The CDR3 DNA sequence: TGCGCCAGCAGCTTGGCCGCAGGGGCGAACAATGAGCAGTTCTTC.

The V and J genes are TRBV2 and TRBJ1-1; D gene uncertain. Germline loops: CDR1 SNHLY, CDR2 FYNNEI. The V gene lost 1 base and the J gene lost 0 bases, with 3 bases spanning the gap. The CDR3 extends over 13 amino acids. The CDR3 DNA is TGTGCCAGCAGTGAAGGAGTGAACACTGAAGCTTTCTTT. Translation: CASSEGVNTEAFF.

The chain couples TRBV11-2 to TRBJ1-1; 8 positions match TRBD1. This CDR3 region has 15 residues. Looked up from germline, CDR1 is SGHAT and CDR2 is FQNNGV. With 4 bases clipped from V and 3 bases from J, the junction kept 7 bases outside the gene matches. The CDR3 DNA reads TGTGCCAGCAGCTCCCGAACAGGGGGGTACACTGAAGCTTTCTTT. Translation gives CASSSRTGGYTEAFF.

V usage is TRBV18 and J usage is TRBJ1-5; TRBD1 aligns across 7 bases. CDR1 is KGHSH and CDR2 is LQKENI in the germline V gene. The ends lost 2 bases at V and 2 bases at J; junction bases unmatched: 6. The CDR3 is 16 amino acids. The CDR3 nucleotides are TGTGCCAGCTCACCAGTTCGACAGGGAGGCAATCAGCCCCAGCATTTT. Translation: CASSPVRQGGNQPQHF.

V gene TRBV5-4 combines with J gene TRBJ1-6; D call uncertain. Germline CDR1 reads SGHNT; CDR2 reads YYREEE (reference sequence). Trimming left V 3 bases short and J 6 bases short, with 10 bases between. The CDR3 runs to 14 residues. The CDR3 DNA is TGTGCCAGCAGCTCGGACGCAAGTAATTCACCCCTCCACTTT. This sequence encodes CASSSDASNSPLHF. Full variable domain (rest looked up from reference TRBV5-4 and TRBJ1-6): ETGVTQSPTHLIKTRGQQVTLRCSSQSGHNTVSWYQQALGQGPQFIFQYYREEENGRGNFPPRFSGLQFPNYSSELNVNALELDDSALYLCASSSDASNSPLHFGNGTRLTVT.

Only one count was recorded for this clone. The rearrangement links TRBV7-2 to TRBJ1-2; D unclear. Trimming removed 4 bases from V and 4 bases from J, with 10 bases in between. The CDR3 length is 13 residues. CDR1 and CDR2 from the germline V gene are SGHTA and FQGNSA. CDR3 DNA sequence: TGTGCCAGCAGCTCGACATTTATCTATGGCTACACCTTC. Protein sequence: CASSSTFIYGYTF.

This clone showed up just a few times. The J gene is TRBJ1-2, the V gene TRBV28; D call uncertain. Between the trimmed V and J ends, which lost 5 bases and 0 bases, there was a span of 13 bases. The CDR3 sequence is 15 residues long. Looked up from germline, CDR1 is MDHEN and CDR2 is SYDVKM. CDR3 sequence reads: CASSPMDGSNYGYTF. The CDR3 region has the DNA TGTGCCAGCAGTCCTATGGACGGGTCTAACTATGGCTACACCTTC.

The chain carries TRBV19 and TRBJ1-6; the match to TRBD1 covers 8 bases. V was pared by 6 bases and J by 10 bases, with 8 bases of the junction left unmatched. This CDR3 spans 14 amino acids. Germline loops: CDR1 LNHDA, CDR2 SQIVND (reference sequence). CDR3 in DNA: TGTGCCAGTAGCCAGGACAGGGCGGGATCACCCCTCCACTTT. The encoded protein is CASSQDRAGSPLHF.

The chain uses TRBV5-4 and TRBJ1-1; a possible D gene is TRBD1 (6 bases). V was shortened by 1 base and J by 4 bases, with 11 bases between the two germline ends. The CDR3 contains 14 residues. Germline CDR1 is SGHNT and CDR2 is YYREEE (reference sequence). The CDR3 DNA reads TGTGCCAGCAGCTTGACAGGGAGGGTCACTGAAGCTTTCTTT. Protein sequence: CASSLTGRVTEAFF.

The chain is built from TRBV23-1 and TRBJ1-1; D gene unclear. TRBV23-1 is recorded as an ORF, its role being uncertain. V was trimmed by 4 bases and J by 1 base, leaving 4 bases between them. The CDR3 totals 12 residues. CDR3 in amino acids: CASSRQNTEAFF. The CDR3 DNA reads TGCGCCAGCAGTCGACAGAACACTGAAGCTTTCTTT.

This chain uses TRBV6-2 or TRBV6-3 with TRBJ2-4; D may be TRBD2 (6 bases). This CDR3 contains 17 residues. The ends were cut back, 7 bases at V and 1 base at J, with 20 bases in the middle. Germline assignment: CDR1 MNHEY and CDR2 SVGEGT. CDR3 DNA: TGTGCCAGCACCCCCGACACCCCGGGGAGGGCCAAAAACATTCAGTACTTC. This codes for CASTPDTPGRAKNIQYF.

J is TRBJ1-2 and V is TRBV2; 9 nucleotides align to TRBD1. The CDR3 runs 16 residues. CDR1 and CDR2 from the germline V gene are SNHLY and FYNNEI. The J segment lost 5 bases and the V segment lost 8 bases, leaving 15 bases of the junction unmatched. The CDR3 sequence: CASAITRQGDPYGYTF. As DNA, the CDR3 is TGTGCCAGCGCCATTACTCGACAGGGGGATCCATATGGCTACACCTTC.

The genes are TRBV15 and TRBJ1-5; D ambiguous. The CDR3 contains 12 residues. Trimming pared 0 bases from V and 7 bases from J, leaving 4 bases between. The germline V gene has CDR1 LNHNV and CDR2 YYDKDF (reference sequence). CDR3 sequence (DNA): TGTGCCACCAGCAGAGATTGGCAGCCCCAGCATTTT. Translation gives CATSRDWQPQHF.

This clone occurred once. The chain links TRBV6-6 to TRBJ1-1; possibly TRBD1 for D (6 bases). Trimming cost V 7 bases and J 0 bases, with 12 bases left between them. From germline, CDR1 is MNHNY and CDR2 SVGAGI (reference sequence). This CDR3 has 14 amino acids. This chain's CDR3 is CASNRGTLNTEAFF. The CDR3 DNA is TGTGCCAGCAATCGGGGGACATTGAACACTGAAGCTTTCTTT.

This clone has more than one count but fewer than ten. This rearrangement joins TRBV29-1 to TRBJ2-4; TRBD2 matches 7 bases. The trim removed 6 bases at V and 7 bases at J, leaving 18 bases unmatched. The CDR3 extends over 16 amino acids. Germline V CDR1 and CDR2: SQVTM, ANQGSEA. CDR3 in amino acids: CSVENNPGAGSNIQYF. The CDR3 coding sequence is TGCAGCGTGGAAAACAACCCAGGAGCGGGGTCTAACATTCAGTACTTC.

V gene TRBV11-2 combines with J gene TRBJ2-5, with D tentatively TRBD2 (5 bases). From germline, CDR1 is SGHAT and CDR2 FQNNGV. This CDR3 region has 15 residues. V gave up 5 bases and J gave up 1 base, with 14 bases separating them. Here the CDR3 DNA reads TGTGCCAGCAGCCGAACTAGGGCGCCCCAAGAGACCCAGTACTTC. Its translation is CASSRTRAPQETQYF.

The CDR3 spells CASSPPGRGAYSNQPQHF. CDR3 nucleotide sequence: TGTGCCAGCTCACCACCGGGAAGGGGGGCTTATAGCAATCAGCCCCAGCATTTT. V and J are TRBV18 and TRBJ1-5; perhaps TRBD1 as D (6 bases). Germline V gene data show CDR1 as KGHSH and CDR2 as LQKENI. V lost 0 bases to trimming and J lost 0 bases, with 15 bases between them. The CDR3 covers 18 residues.

This clone was seen only a few times. V and J are TRBV4-3 and TRBJ1-6; no clear D. V lost 1 base and J lost 14, with 12 bases in between. The CDR3 is made up of 13 amino acids. Germline CDR1 is LGHNA and CDR2 is YSLEER. The CDR3 DNA sequence: TGCGCCAGCAGCCAAGGCGGGCAGAGGACCCTCCACTTT. It encodes CASSQGGQRTLHF.

A single count supports this clone. The chain couples TRBV19 to TRBJ1-1; TRBD1 agrees at 7 bases. CDR1 LNHDA and CDR2 SQIVND come from the germline V gene (reference sequence). Trimming removed 5 bases from V and 4 bases from J; junction bases left unmatched: 4. CDR3 length: 13 residues. The chain's CDR3 is CASSVQGSTEAFF. The CDR3 DNA follows: TGTGCCAGTAGTGTACAGGGGTCCACTGAAGCTTTCTTT.

This clone appeared a single time. Other nucleotide sequences from this sample produce the same CDR3. The chain carries TRBV5-1 and TRBJ1-4, with 11 bases that match TRBD1. CDR3 length: 16 residues. V was pared by 3 bases and J by 3 bases, with 4 bases of the junction left unmatched. Germline CDR1 is SGHRS and CDR2 is YFSETQ. CDR3 DNA sequence: TGCGCCAGCAGCTCCGGGACAGGGGGACCTAATGAAAAACTGTTTTTT. Translating gives CASSSGTGGPNEKLFF.

The chain carries TRBV27 and TRBJ2-7, with unresolved D. From germline, CDR1 is MNHEY and CDR2 SMNVEV (reference sequence). The CDR3 is made up of 13 amino acids. V lost 4 bases and J lost 3, with 10 bases in between. The CDR3, as DNA: TGTGCCAGCAGTTCTTCCATGAACTACGAGCAGTACTTC. Encoded protein: CASSSSMNYEQYF.